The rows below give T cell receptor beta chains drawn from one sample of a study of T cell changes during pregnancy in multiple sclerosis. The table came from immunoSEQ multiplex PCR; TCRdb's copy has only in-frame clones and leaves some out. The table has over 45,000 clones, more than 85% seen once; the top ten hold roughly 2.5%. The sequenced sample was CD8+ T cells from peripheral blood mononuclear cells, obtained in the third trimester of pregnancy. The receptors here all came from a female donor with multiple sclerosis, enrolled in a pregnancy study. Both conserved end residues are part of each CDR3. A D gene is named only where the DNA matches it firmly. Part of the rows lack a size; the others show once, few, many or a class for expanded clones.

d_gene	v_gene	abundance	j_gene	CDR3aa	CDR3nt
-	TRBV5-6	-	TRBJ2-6	CASSLADRTLSGANVLTF	TGTGCCAGCAGCTTGGCAGACAGGACTCTCTCTGGGGCCAACGTCCTGACTTTC
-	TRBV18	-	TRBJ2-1	CASSPPDSNEQFF	TGTGCCAGCTCACCACCAGATAGCAATGAGCAGTTCTTC
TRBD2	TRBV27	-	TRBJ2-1	CASSSTSGRAIYNEQFF	TGTGCCAGCAGTTCGACTAGCGGGAGGGCCATTTACAATGAGCAGTTCTTC
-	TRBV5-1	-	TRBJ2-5	CASSSAAGPQETQYF	TGCGCCAGCAGCTCCGCCGCGGGCCCCCAAGAGACCCAGTACTTC
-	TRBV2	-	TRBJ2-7	CASSSDSYEQYF	TGTGCCAGCAGTTCGGACAGCTACGAGCAGTACTTC
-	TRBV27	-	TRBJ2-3	CASSKTALASTDTQYF	TGTGCCAGCAGTAAGACTGCACTCGCTAGCACAGATACGCAGTATTTT
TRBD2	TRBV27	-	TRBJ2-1	CASSFGLAGNEQFF	TGTGCCAGCAGTTTCGGACTAGCGGGCAATGAGCAGTTCTTC
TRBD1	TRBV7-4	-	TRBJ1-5	CASSPSLRGPRFPTNQPQHF	TGTGCCAGCAGCCCCTCGTTGAGGGGGCCAAGGTTTCCCACAAATCAGCCCCAGCATTTT
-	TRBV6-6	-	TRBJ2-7	CASSPGAPSYEQYF	TGTGCCAGCAGTCCAGGGGCACCTTCCTACGAGCAGTACTTC
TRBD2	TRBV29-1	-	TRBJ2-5	CSSSGRRQETQYF	TGCAGCTCCAGCGGGAGGAGGCAAGAGACCCAGTACTTC
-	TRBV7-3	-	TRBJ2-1	CASSLSDSYNEQFF	TGTGCCAGCAGCTTATCAGACTCCTACAATGAGCAGTTCTTC
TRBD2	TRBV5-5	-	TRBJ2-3	CASSFGGDTQYF	TGTGCCAGCAGCTTCGGGGGGGATACGCAGTATTTT
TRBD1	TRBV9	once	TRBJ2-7	CASSVGSGGIGEQYF	TGTGCCAGCAGCGTAGGTTCAGGGGGCATTGGTGAGCAGTACTTC
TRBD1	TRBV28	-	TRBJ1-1	CASSFRTGGNTEAFF	TGTGCCAGCAGTTTCAGGACAGGTGGGAACACTGAAGCTTTCTTT
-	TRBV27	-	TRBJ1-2	CASSDSPGVYGYTF	TGTGCCAGCAGTGACTCCCCGGGGGTATATGGCTACACCTTC
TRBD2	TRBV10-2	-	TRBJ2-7	CASSEGEREAYEQYF	TGCGCCAGCAGTGAGGGCGAGCGGGAGGCCTACGAGCAGTACTTC
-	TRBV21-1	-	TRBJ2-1	CASRPGQGINEQFF	TGTGCCAGCAGACCGGGACAGGGGATCAATGAGCAGTTCTTC
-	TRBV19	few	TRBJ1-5	CASSIPREPQHF	TGTGCCAGTAGTATACCACGGGAGCCCCAGCATTTT
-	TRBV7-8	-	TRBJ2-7	CASSLVGTRTYEQYF	TGTGCCAGCAGCTTAGTAGGGACAAGAACCTACGAGCAGTACTTC
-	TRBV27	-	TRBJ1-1	CASYRTPNTEAFF	TGTGCCAGCTACAGGACCCCGAACACTGAAGCTTTCTTT
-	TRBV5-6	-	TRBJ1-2	CASSLGVRGGYTF	TGTGCCAGCAGCTTGGGTGTCAGGGGAGGCTACACCTTC
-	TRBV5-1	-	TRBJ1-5	CASSLEGVNQPQHF	TGCGCCAGCAGCTTAGAGGGGGTCAATCAGCCCCAGCATTTT
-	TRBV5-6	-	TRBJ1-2	CASSLWELGYGYTF	TGTGCCAGCAGCTTGTGGGAACTAGGCTATGGCTACACCTTC
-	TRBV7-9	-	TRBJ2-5	CASSLEDSSETQYF	TGTGCCAGCAGCTTAGAGGATAGCAGTGAGACCCAGTACTTC
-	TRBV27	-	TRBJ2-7	CASSFQGGSYEQYF	TGTGCCAGCAGTTTCCAGGGAGGCTCCTACGAGCAGTACTTC
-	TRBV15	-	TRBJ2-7	CATSRVGLSYEQYF	TGTGCCACCAGCAGAGTAGGACTCTCCTACGAGCAGTACTTC
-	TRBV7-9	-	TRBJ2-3	CASSPVAPSTDTQYF	TGTGCCAGCAGCCCGGTAGCGCCTAGCACAGATACGCAGTATTTT
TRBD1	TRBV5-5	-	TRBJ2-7	CAGARAGGLVEQYF	TGTGCTGGGGCTAGGGCAGGGGGATTGGTCGAGCAGTACTTC
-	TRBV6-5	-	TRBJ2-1	CASSPYSGYNEQFF	TGTGCCAGCAGTCCCTATAGCGGCTACAATGAGCAGTTCTTC
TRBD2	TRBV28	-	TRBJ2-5	CASSSLAGALQETQYF	TGTGCCAGCAGTTCGCTAGCGGGAGCGCTCCAAGAGACCCAGTACTTC
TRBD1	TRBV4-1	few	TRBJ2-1	CASSQDTGENEQFF	TGCGCCAGCAGCCAAGATACAGGGGAAAATGAGCAGTTCTTC
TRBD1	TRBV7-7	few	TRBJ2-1	CASSSAGTGGNEQFF	TGTGCCAGCAGCTCCGCCGGGACAGGGGGGAATGAGCAGTTCTTC
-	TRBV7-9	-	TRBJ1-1	CASSISGGVTEAFF	TGTGCCAGCAGCATTTCGGGAGGGGTCACTGAAGCTTTCTTT
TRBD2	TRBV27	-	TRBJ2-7	CASSLEAGEDYEQYF	TGTGCCAGCAGTTTAGAGGCGGGAGAGGACTACGAGCAGTACTTC
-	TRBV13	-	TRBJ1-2	CASSSFFSQVNYGYTF	TGTGCCAGCAGCTCTTTTTTCTCCCAGGTCAACTATGGCTACACCTTC
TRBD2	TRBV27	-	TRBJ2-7	CASSLSLAGAWEQYF	TGTGCCAGCAGTTTATCTTTAGCGGGGGCGTGGGAGCAGTACTTC
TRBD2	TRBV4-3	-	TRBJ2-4	CASSQVGGNIQYF	TGCGCCAGCAGCCAAGTGGGGGGGAACATTCAGTACTTC
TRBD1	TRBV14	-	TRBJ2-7	CASSQTGRDEQYF	TGTGCCAGCAGCCAGACAGGGCGCGACGAGCAGTACTTC
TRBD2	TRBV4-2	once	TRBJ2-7	CASSLDAGGPTYEQYF	TGTGCCAGCAGCCTCGACGCGGGAGGGCCTACCTACGAGCAGTACTTC
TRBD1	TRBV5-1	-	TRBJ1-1	CASSLRDRVNTEAFF	TGCGCCAGCAGCTTGAGGGACAGGGTGAACACTGAAGCTTTCTTT
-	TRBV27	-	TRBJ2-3	CASSRMTGSDTQYF	TGTGCCAGCAGTAGGATGACAGGTTCAGATACGCAGTATTTT
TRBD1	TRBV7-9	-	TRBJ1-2	CASSVGTGVNYGYTF	TGTGCCAGCAGCGTCGGGACAGGGGTTAACTATGGCTACACCTTC
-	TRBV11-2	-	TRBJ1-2	CASSPGVGDGYTF	TGTGCCAGCAGCCCGGGGGTGGGGGATGGCTACACCTTC
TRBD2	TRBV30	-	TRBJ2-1	CAWSVLAGGLDEQFF	TGTGCCTGGAGTGTCCTAGCGGGAGGTCTTGATGAGCAGTTCTTC
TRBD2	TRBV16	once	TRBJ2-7	CASSHPGLAGLASYEQYF	TGTGCCAGCAGCCACCCTGGACTAGCGGGGCTAGCCTCCTACGAGCAGTACTTC
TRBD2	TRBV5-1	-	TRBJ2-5	CASSPAASGSGETQYF	TGCGCCAGCAGCCCGGCCGCTAGCGGGAGCGGGGAGACCCAGTACTTC
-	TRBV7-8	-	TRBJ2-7	CASSLDGISYEQYF	TGTGCCAGCAGCTTAGACGGGATCTCCTACGAGCAGTACTTC